This passage covers 21 T cell receptor beta chains from one sample sequenced in a study of cytomegalovirus exposure and HLA in healthy donors. Generated by immunoSEQ multiplex PCR, the TCRdb table keeps only in-frame clones and is missing some. The sample contains some 220,000 clones, 75% to 95% of which appear only once. The sequenced material came from PBMCs. The source of these receptors is a woman under 30 in good health and CMV-seronegative.

V usage is TRBV28 and J usage is TRBJ1-1; tentative D call: TRBD1 (6 bases). Looked up from germline, CDR1 is MDHEN and CDR2 is SYDVKM. The CDR3 is 14 amino acids. V was shortened by 6 bases and J by 1 base, with 12 bases between the two germline ends. The CDR3 loop reads CASRSGGSNTEAFF. In DNA, the CDR3 is TGTGCCAGCAGATCGGGGGGCTCGAACACTGAAGCTTTCTTT.

V usage is TRBV6-6 and J usage is TRBJ1-4, with TRBD1 matching 7 bases. Germline V gene data show CDR1 as MNHNY and CDR2 as SVGAGI (reference sequence). CDR3 length: 15 amino acids. The trim removed 2 bases at V and 2 bases at J, leaving 2 bases unmatched. This chain's CDR3 is CASSYIQGTNEKLFF. DNA of the CDR3: TGTGCCAGCAGTTACATACAGGGGACTAATGAAAAACTGTTTTTT.

This clone was seen only a few times. The chain employs TRBV5-1 and TRBJ1-2; the D gene is possibly TRBD1 (6 bases). Germline V gene sequence: CDR1 SGHRS, CDR2 YFSETQ. The CDR3 contains 14 residues. Trimming shortened V by 3 bases and J by 8 bases, and 17 bases separated the two germline ends. CDR3 in DNA: TGCGCCAGCAGCTCCACATGGACAGCGGAAGGCTACACCTTC. Translating gives CASSSTWTAEGYTF. Looking up the rest from reference TRBV5-1 and TRBJ1-2 gives the full variable domain: KAGVTQTPRYLIKTRGQQVTLSCSPISGHRSVSWYQQTPGQGLQFLFEYFSETQRNKGNFPGRFSGRQFSNSRSEMNVSTLELGDSALYLCASSSTWTAEGYTFGSGTRLTVV.

V is TRBV7-9 and J is TRBJ1-4, with D hard to call. Trimming took off 1 base at V and 6 bases at J, with 9 bases between the two ends. Germline V gives CDR1 SEHNR, CDR2 FQNEAQ (reference sequence). The CDR3 loop spans 14 amino acids. CDR3 in amino acids: CASSLVSGYEKLFF. The CDR3 DNA sequence: TGTGCCAGCAGCTTAGTTTCGGGGTATGAAAAACTGTTTTTT.

J is TRBJ1-2 and V is TRBV9; D gene uncertain. The V gene's germline CDR1 is SGDLS and CDR2 YYNGEE. This CDR3 spans 15 amino acids. Trimming removed 4 bases at V and 5 bases at J, with 18 bases between. The DNA of the CDR3 is TGTGCCAGCAGCACCCCCCGCGGCGCCACTTATGGCTACACCTTC. It codes for CASSTPRGATYGYTF. The whole variable domain, remainder taken from reference TRBV9 and TRBJ1-2, is DSGVTQTPKHLITATGQRVTLRCSPRSGDLSVYWYQQSLDQGLQFLIQYYNGEERAKGNILERFSAQQFPDLHSELNLSSLELGDSALYFCASSTPRGATYGYTFGSGTRLTVV.

The gene calls are TRBV2 and TRBJ2-2; D possibly corresponds to TRBD1 (6 bases). CDR3 size: 15 residues. Germline V CDR1 and CDR2: SNHLY, FYNNEI. V was pared by 7 bases and J by 3 bases, with 15 bases between. CDR3 region: CASKAQGLDTGELFF. CDR3 in DNA: TGTGCCAGCAAAGCTCAGGGGCTAGACACCGGGGAGCTGTTTTTT.

The genes are TRBV23-1 and TRBJ1-1; D is perhaps TRBD1 (6 bases). TRBV23-1 is noted as an ORF with a role that remains uncertain. The CDR3 extends over 11 amino acids. Trimming took 8 bases from V and 11 from J, leaving 15 bases between them. CDR3 coding DNA: TGCGCCAGCCGCAAGGGGGTTGGCGCTTTCTTT. This translates into CASRKGVGAFF.

The V and J genes are TRBV30 and TRBJ2-7, with 7 bases matching TRBD1. CDR1 is GTSNPN, CDR2 SVGIG, per germline (reference sequence). V lost 3 bases to trimming and J lost 0 bases; unmatched junction nucleotides: 5. The CDR3 is 14 residues long. CDR3 loop: CAWSQDRSSYEQYF. For the CDR3, the DNA is TGTGCCTGGAGCCAGGACAGGAGCTCCTACGAGCAGTACTTC.

The V call is TRBV19, the J call TRBJ2-1; perhaps TRBD2 as D (5 bases). The CDR3 totals 13 residues. The germline CDR1 and CDR2 sequences are LNHDA and SQIVND (reference sequence). Deletions cut 5 bases from V and 10 bases from J, with 15 bases between. CDR3 amino acids: CASSGPGVREQFF. The CDR3 nucleotides read TGTGCCAGTAGTGGGCCCGGGGTTCGAGAGCAGTTCTTC.

Concerning this clone: One end of the junction fails to match germline, which may point to a read error. The V gene is TRBV28, the J gene TRBJ2-3; TRBD2 agrees at 10 bases. The CDR3 consists of 15 residues. CDR1 and CDR2 (germline): MDHEN, SYDVKM. In nucleotides, the CDR3 is TGTGCCAGCACTTTACAAGCGGGAGGGAGGGATACGCAGTATTTT. Its translation is CASTLQAGGRDTQYF.

The rearrangement uses TRBV30 and TRBJ1-1; D is unresolved. V lost 1 base and J lost 3, with 6 bases in between. There are 12 residues in the CDR3. Germline V lookup: CDR1 GTSNPN, CDR2 SVGIG (reference sequence). The CDR3 DNA follows: TGTGCCTGGAGTGACACCGACACTGAAGCTTTCTTT. It translates to CAWSDTDTEAFF.

The chain has TRBV6-5 and TRBJ2-4; 7 nucleotides line up with TRBD2. This CDR3 has 14 residues. Looked up from germline, CDR1 is MNHEY and CDR2 is SVGAGI. V shed 2 bases and J 8 bases; nucleotides not matched to a gene: 6. CDR3 DNA sequence: TGTGCCAGCAGTTACGGCGGGGAGGGGCACATTCAGTACTTC. Translated, it gives CASSYGGEGHIQYF.

This clone was counted once. This chain links TRBV11-3 with TRBJ2-7; 11 nucleotides align to TRBD2. V dropped 10 bases and J dropped 1; count of bases not matched to a gene: 9. Germline loops: CDR1 SGHNT, CDR2 YENEEA. The CDR3 loop spans 15 amino acids. The CDR3 region has the DNA TGTGCCAACGCGTCTAGCGGGAGGCCATCCTACGAGCAGTACTTC. Protein product: CANASSGRPSYEQYF.

The chain uses TRBV6-1 and TRBJ1-5; maybe TRBD1 (5 bases). The germline V gene encodes CDR1 MNHNS and CDR2 SASEGT. There are 13 residues in the CDR3. Trimming took off 7 bases at V and 7 bases at J, with 14 bases between the two ends. The CDR3 spells CASKNIGGQPQHF. The CDR3, as DNA: TGTGCCAGCAAAAATATCGGGGGACAGCCCCAGCATTTT.

The V gene is TRBV19, the J gene TRBJ2-7, with D uncertain. Germline assignment: CDR1 LNHDA and CDR2 SQIVND (reference sequence). This CDR3 contains 16 residues. Between the trimmed V and J ends, which lost 3 bases and 3 bases, there was a span of 18 bases. In DNA form, the CDR3 reads TGTGCCAGTAGTATTAGGTCGGGTAGCTCTCACTACGAGCAGTACTTC. Its protein is CASSIRSGSSHYEQYF.

The chain combines TRBV28 with TRBJ1-1, with a weak D call TRBD1 (5 bases). In germline, CDR1 is MDHEN, CDR2 SYDVKM. The CDR3 contains 14 residues. Trimming stripped 5 bases from V and 1 base from J, with 11 bases between. CDR3 in amino acids: CASSPGLANTEAFF. DNA for the CDR3: TGTGCCAGCAGTCCGGGACTGGCGAACACTGAAGCTTTCTTT.

The chain couples TRBV19 to TRBJ2-1, with TRBD2 identical over 10 bases. The CDR3 has 15 amino acids. Germline V gene sequence: CDR1 LNHDA, CDR2 SQIVND (reference sequence). The J segment lost 3 bases and the V segment lost 6 bases, leaving 5 bases of the junction unmatched. The CDR3 sequence is CASRYSSGSYNEQFF. CDR3 sequence (DNA): TGTGCCAGTAGGTACTCTAGCGGGAGCTACAATGAGCAGTTCTTC.

The chain couples TRBV19 to TRBJ2-1; 11 bases line up with TRBD2. The CDR3 spans 15 residues. J gave up 9 bases and V 6 bases, and 10 bases lay outside the gene matches. Germline V lookup: CDR1 LNHDA, CDR2 SQIVND (reference sequence). As DNA, the CDR3 is TGTGCCAGTAGGATCTCGACTAGCGGGATTGGTGAGCAGTTCTTC. Its translation: CASRISTSGIGEQFF. Supplemented by reference TRBV19 and TRBJ2-1, the full variable domain reads DGGITQSPKYLFRKEGQNVTLSCEQNLNHDAMYWYRQDPGQGLRLIYYSQIVNDFQKGDIAEGYSVSREKKESFPLTVTSAQKNPTAFYLCASRISTSGIGEQFFGPGTRLTVL.

The rearrangement links TRBV14 to TRBJ2-7; possibly TRBD2 for D (6 bases). Trimming pared 1 base from V and 6 bases from J, leaving 10 bases between. Germline assignment: CDR1 SGHDN and CDR2 FVKESK. This CDR3 has 13 amino acids. CDR3 sequence (DNA): TGTGCCAGCAGCCAAGTGGGACTCACCGAGCAGTACTTC. This translates into CASSQVGLTEQYF. Full variable domain (remainder filled in from reference TRBV14 and TRBJ2-7): EAGVTQFPSHSVIEKGQTVTLRCDPISGHDNLYWYRRVMGKEIKFLLHFVKESKQDESGMPNNRFLAERTGGTYSTLKVQPAELEDSGVYFCASSQVGLTEQYFGPGTRLTVT.

The chain recombines TRBV6-4 with TRBJ2-1, with 10 bases fitting TRBD2. Germline CDR1 MRHNA, CDR2 SNTAGT. J lost 0 bases, V lost 0 bases, and 8 bases had no gene match. The CDR3 runs to 19 residues. The chain's CDR3 is CASSDSPSGSFRSYNEQFF. The CDR3 DNA sequence: TGTGCCAGCAGTGACTCTCCTAGCGGGAGCTTTCGCTCCTACAATGAGCAGTTCTTC.

The V gene is TRBV6-1, the J gene TRBJ1-1; the D gene is possibly TRBD1 (6 bases). Germline assignment: CDR1 MNHNS and CDR2 SASEGT. Trimming removed 8 bases at V and 2 bases at J, with 9 bases between. This CDR3 has 12 residues. The CDR3 sequence is CASVQGNTEAFF. The CDR3 coding sequence is TGTGCCAGCGTACAGGGCAACACTGAAGCTTTCTTT.